The rows below give T cell receptor beta chains drawn from one sample of a study of shared clonotypes between healthy human individuals. Generated by immunoSEQ multiplex PCR, the TCRdb table keeps only in-frame clones and is missing some. The profile shows under 1,900,000 clones, approximately 98.5% of them singletons. The sequencing sample was made of naive CD4+ T cells sorted from blood. All receptors derive from a man in his thirties or forties in good health. CDR3s include the opening cysteine and the closing phenylalanine or tryptophan. Expanded clones are given a class, and other clones once, few, many or no size at all.

J gene	clone size	V gene	CDR3 protein
TRBJ2-3	-	TRBV7-8	CASTLSPGRTDTQYF
TRBJ1-2	-	TRBV5-1	CASAEDTGTKNVYGYTF
TRBJ2-7	-	TRBV5-4	CASMVIGLGNEQYF
TRBJ2-2	-	TRBV5-1	CASSLEGQGARETGELFF
TRBJ2-7	-	TRBV18	CASSPRRSSNRGEQYF
TRBJ2-7	once	TRBV5-1	CASSLGTGRDEQYF
TRBJ2-1	-	TRBV7-9	CASFGGGSSYNEQFF
TRBJ1-3	once	TRBV10-3	CAISEPGRTGNTIYF
TRBJ2-2	-	TRBV2	CASSEVGLASGELFF
TRBJ2-2	-	TRBV6-1	CASRGTANTGELFF
TRBJ2-3	-	TRBV6-1	CASRSTRAPTDTQYF
TRBJ2-1	-	TRBV18	CASSLTRVADEQFF
TRBJ2-5	-	TRBV10-1	CATQTGSGTQYF
TRBJ2-7	-	TRBV2	CATTPETGAYEQYF
TRBJ2-5	-	TRBV18	CASSPDRAQETQYF
TRBJ2-5	-	TRBV11-2	CASSAGRLAKKETQYF
TRBJ2-1	-	TRBV5-1	CASSVSSGRANEQFF
TRBJ2-7	-	TRBV5-4	CASSLRSATYEQYF
TRBJ2-3	-	TRBV15	CATSRAGLAGGTDTQYF
TRBJ2-7	-	TRBV18	CASSPGPGLNEQYF
TRBJ1-6	-	TRBV30	CAWTDRGLSPLHF
TRBJ2-7	-	TRBV9	CASSVASGRTYEQYF
TRBJ2-1	-	TRBV7-9	CASRGLVVWDEQFF
TRBJ1-1	-	TRBV29-1	CSARNTEAFF
TRBJ2-5	-	TRBV11-2	CASSLDLPGSAETQYF
TRBJ1-4	-	TRBV5-6	CASSLVVERNEKLFF
TRBJ2-7	-	TRBV7-2	CASSLAWREQYF
TRBJ2-7	-	TRBV7-6	CASSLGAGGFSYEQYF
TRBJ2-3	-	TRBV28	CASSFIAGVDTQYF
TRBJ2-5	-	TRBV18	CASSHTGGGQETQYF
TRBJ1-1	-	TRBV7-2	CASSSVLNTEAFF
TRBJ2-7	-	TRBV18	CASSPIRDEQYF
TRBJ2-6	-	TRBV18	CASSPLGTGANVLTF
TRBJ2-3	-	TRBV28	CASSISAGHTQYF
TRBJ2-1	once	TRBV7-3	CASRALGVGGQNEQFF